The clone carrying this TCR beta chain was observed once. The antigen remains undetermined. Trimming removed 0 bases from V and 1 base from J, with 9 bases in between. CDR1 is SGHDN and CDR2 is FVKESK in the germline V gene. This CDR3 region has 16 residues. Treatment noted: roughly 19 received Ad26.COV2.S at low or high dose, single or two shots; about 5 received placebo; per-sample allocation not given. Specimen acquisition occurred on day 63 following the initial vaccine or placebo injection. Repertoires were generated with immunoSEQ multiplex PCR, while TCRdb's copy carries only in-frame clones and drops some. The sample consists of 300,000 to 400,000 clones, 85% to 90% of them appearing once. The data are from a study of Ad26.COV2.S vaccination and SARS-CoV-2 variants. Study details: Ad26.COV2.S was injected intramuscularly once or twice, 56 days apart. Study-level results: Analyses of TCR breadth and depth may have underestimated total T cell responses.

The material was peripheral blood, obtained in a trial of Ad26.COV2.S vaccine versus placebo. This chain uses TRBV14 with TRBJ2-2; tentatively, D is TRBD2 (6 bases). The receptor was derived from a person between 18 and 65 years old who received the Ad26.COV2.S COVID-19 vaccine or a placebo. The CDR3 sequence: CASSQDLSGNTGELFF. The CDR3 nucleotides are TGTGCCAGCAGCCAAGATCTTAGCGGGAACACCGGGGAGCTGTTTTTT.